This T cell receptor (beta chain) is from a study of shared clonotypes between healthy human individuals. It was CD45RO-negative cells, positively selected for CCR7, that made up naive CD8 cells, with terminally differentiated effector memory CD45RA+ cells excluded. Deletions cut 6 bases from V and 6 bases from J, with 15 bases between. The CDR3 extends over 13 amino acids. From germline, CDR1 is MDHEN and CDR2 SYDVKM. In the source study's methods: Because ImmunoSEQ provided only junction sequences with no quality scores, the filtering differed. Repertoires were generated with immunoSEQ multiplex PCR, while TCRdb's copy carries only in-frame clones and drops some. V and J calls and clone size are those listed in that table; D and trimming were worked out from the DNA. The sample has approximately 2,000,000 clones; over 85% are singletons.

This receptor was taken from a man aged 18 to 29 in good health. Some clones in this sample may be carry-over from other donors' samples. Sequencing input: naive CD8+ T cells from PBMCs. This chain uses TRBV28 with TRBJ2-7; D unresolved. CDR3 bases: TGTGCCAGCAGGCCCCTCCGCCTCGGCGAGCAGTACTTC. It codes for CASRPLRLGEQYF.